This T cell receptor (beta chain) was found in a study of T cell repertoires in cytomegalovirus infection. MiXCR was run by TCRdb on the reads, yielding one entry per CDR3 protein. The table includes about 150,000 distinct CDR3 sequences, about 32% detected once. This CDR3 contains 15 residues. The germline V and J ends were trimmed by 6 bases and 5 bases, with 19 bases remaining between them. Per the germline V gene, CDR1 is MDHEN and CDR2 is SYDVKM. Concerning this clonotype itself: Its matching antigen is unknown.

Here the sequenced sample was CD8+ T cells from cultured PBMCs, taken from culture after CMV antigen stimulation. The sequence came from a human donor in good health (CMV status not recorded). Some clones in this sample may be carry-over from other donors' samples. The chain joins TRBV28 to TRBJ1-2; the D is unclear. The CDR3 protein is CASRLGRAQRYGYTF. DNA of the CDR3: TGTGCCAGCAGACTGGGCCGAGCGCAGAGATATGGCTACACCTTC.